A single sample gave rise to the 16 T cell receptor beta chains below, sequenced in a study of blood T cells in healthy people across ages. A second about 6 to 12 cycle PCR used barcoded and J-beta primers. Using its own MiXCR run on the 5' RACE reads, TCRdb lists one record per CDR3 protein. The data show approximately 1,700,000 distinct CDR3 sequences, with around 40% seen just once and under 25% held by the top ten. Input material: blood. Source of these receptors: a human donor in good health.

This clonotype was detected a few times. This sequence joins TRBV21-1 and TRBJ2-3; TRBD1 is taken as the D call from the table, unchecked against the DNA. TRBV21-1 is shown as a pseudogene. This CDR3 has 18 amino acids. CDR3 region: CASSRLTNGTGAGDTQYF. The DNA for the CDR3 is TGTGCCAGCAGTCGCCTTACAAACGGGACAGGGGCGGGGGATACGCAGTATTTT.

On this clonotype: This may come from a read error, since a much larger clone is one base off. The J gene is TRBJ2-3, the V gene TRBV7-2; D call uncertain. This CDR3 is built from 14 residues. Germline V gives CDR1 SGHTA, CDR2 FQGNSA. The CDR3 bases are TGTGCCAGCAGCTTCTTCCTGAGCACAGATACGCGGTATTTT. Protein sequence: CASSFFLSTDTRYF.

This clonotype has ten or more counts. The rearrangement joins TRBV3-1 to TRBJ2-2; D is perhaps TRBD2 (6 bases). Germline CDR1 reads LGHDT; CDR2 reads YNNKEL (reference sequence). V lost 3 bases and J 6 bases, leaving 17 bases between the germline ends. The CDR3 covers 16 residues. The CDR3 coding sequence is TGTGCCAGCAGCCATGGGGACTGGCCAAGGGCCGGGGAGCTGTTTTTT. Amino acid sequence: CASSHGDWPRAGELFF.

V usage is TRBV7-2 and J usage is TRBJ2-7; TRBD1 matches at 8 bases. Germline values: CDR1 SGHTA, CDR2 FQGNSA. V trimming: 5 bases; J trimming: 6 bases; junction bases outside the gene matches: 12. The CDR3 is made up of 15 amino acids. The CDR3 region has the DNA TGTGCCAGCAGCCCGCAGATCAGGGGGCATAGCGAGCAGTACTTC. It specifies CASSPQIRGHSEQYF.

The chain links TRBV12-3 or TRBV12-4 to TRBJ2-4, with a weak D call TRBD2 (5 bases). The J call may not be correct, given that the DNA end is closer to TRBJ2-7. The CDR3 has 13 residues. The CDR3 loop reads CASSLGEPLEQYF. In nucleotides, the CDR3 is TGTGCCAGCAGTTTAGGGGAGCCCCTCGAGCAGTACTTC.

This chain joins TRBV5-1 and TRBJ2-7; 10 bases map to TRBD2. V lost 3 bases, J lost 3 bases, and 6 bases stayed unmatched. This CDR3 has 15 amino acids. Germline V lookup: CDR1 SGHRS, CDR2 YFSETQ. As DNA, the CDR3 is TGCGCCAGCAGCTACCTAGCGGGGGCCAACTACGAGCAGTACTTC. Protein: CASSYLAGANYEQYF.

The rearrangement joins TRBV4-1 to TRBJ2-1; D is unclear. The ends were cut back, 1 base at V and 8 bases at J, with 15 bases in the middle. CDR3 length: 15 residues. In germline, CDR1 is MGHRA, CDR2 YSYEKL. The CDR3 protein is CASSQAQDQGHEQFF. CDR3 nucleotides: TGCGCCAGCAGCCAAGCACAAGATCAAGGCCATGAGCAGTTCTTC.

About this clonotype: A much more abundant neighbour one base away suggests this may be a read error. The chain couples TRBV29-1 to TRBJ2-7; D gene ambiguous. The germline V gene has CDR1 SQVTM and CDR2 ANQGSEA. Trimming stripped 4 bases from V and 9 bases from J, with 22 bases between. The CDR3 is made up of 14 amino acids. CDR3 nucleotide sequence: TGCAGCGTTGGAGGTCGAGCAAACAACATGGGGCAGTACTTC. This codes for CSVGGRANNMGQYF.

The chain couples TRBV4-1 to TRBJ2-1; 7 nucleotides align to TRBD1. The CDR3 covers 16 residues. V shed 5 bases and J 2 bases; nucleotides not matched to a gene: 9. Germline assignment: CDR1 MGHRA and CDR2 YSYEKL. CDR3 sequence: CASSDLPGGTYNEQFF. As DNA, the CDR3 is TGCGCCAGCAGCGACCTCCCAGGGGGAACCTACAATGAGCAGTTCTTC.

This clonotype was seen more than once but under ten times. This may be a read error: a much more frequent sequence differs by one nucleotide. The chain uses TRBV13 and TRBJ1-2; D call uncertain. The V gene's germline CDR1 is PRHDT and CDR2 FYEKMQ (reference sequence). CDR3 length: 12 residues. The CDR3 is CVSSFSDYGYTF. DNA of the CDR3: TGTGTCAGCAGCTTTTCGGACTATGGCTACACCTTC.

This chain connects TRBV2 to TRBJ2-1; D ambiguous. This CDR3 has 12 amino acids. CDR1 SNHLY and CDR2 FYNNEI come from the germline V gene. V shed 3 bases and J shed 5 bases, with 5 bases lying between them. In nucleotides, the CDR3 is TGTGCCAGCAGTGATCCCCACAATGAGCAGTTCTTC. It yields the protein CASSDPHNEQFF.

The J gene is TRBJ1-4, the V gene TRBV7-2; no clear D gene. The V end lost 5 bases, the J end lost 8 bases, and 12 bases lay between the germline ends. This CDR3 is 13 amino acids long. Germline CDR1 and CDR2: SGHTA and FQGNSA. The CDR3 DNA follows: TGTGCCAGCAGCCTACTCCCGCAGGAAAAACTGTTTTTT. Translated, it gives CASSLLPQEKLFF.

The V call is TRBV10-3, the J call TRBJ1-1, with TRBD1 identical over 7 bases. The V segment lost 6 bases and the J segment 7 bases; nucleotides outside the gene matches: 8. Germline lookup yields CDR1 ENHRY and CDR2 SYGVKD. This CDR3 has 13 amino acids. The CDR3 region is CAISAGTDDEAFF. Written as DNA, the CDR3 is TGTGCCATCAGCGCCGGGACAGACGATGAAGCTTTCTTT.

V is TRBV18 and J is TRBJ2-5; D call uncertain. The V end lost 2 bases, the J end lost 0 bases, and 7 bases lay between the germline ends. Germline-derived CDR1 and CDR2 are KGHSH and LQKENI. This CDR3 has 14 amino acids. CDR3 amino acids: CASSPARNQETQYF. CDR3 in DNA: TGTGCCAGCTCACCAGCCAGGAACCAAGAGACCCAGTACTTC.

This clonotype was counted a few times. The rearrangement uses TRBV5-1 and TRBJ2-1, with 9 bases that match TRBD2. Germline CDR1 and CDR2: SGHRS and YFSETQ. The CDR3 has 15 amino acids. V dropped 2 bases and J dropped 4; count of bases not matched to a gene: 4. The CDR3: CASSFISGGYNEQFF. Written as DNA, the CDR3 is TGCGCCAGCAGCTTTATTAGCGGGGGTTACAATGAGCAGTTCTTC.

The chain joins TRBV12-3 or TRBV12-4 to TRBJ2-7; no definite D call. The CDR3 runs 11 residues. V was pared by 3 bases and J by 5 bases, with 5 bases between. CDR3 sequence reads: CASSFTDEQYF. CDR3 DNA sequence: TGTGCCAGCAGTTTCACAGACGAGCAGTACTTC.